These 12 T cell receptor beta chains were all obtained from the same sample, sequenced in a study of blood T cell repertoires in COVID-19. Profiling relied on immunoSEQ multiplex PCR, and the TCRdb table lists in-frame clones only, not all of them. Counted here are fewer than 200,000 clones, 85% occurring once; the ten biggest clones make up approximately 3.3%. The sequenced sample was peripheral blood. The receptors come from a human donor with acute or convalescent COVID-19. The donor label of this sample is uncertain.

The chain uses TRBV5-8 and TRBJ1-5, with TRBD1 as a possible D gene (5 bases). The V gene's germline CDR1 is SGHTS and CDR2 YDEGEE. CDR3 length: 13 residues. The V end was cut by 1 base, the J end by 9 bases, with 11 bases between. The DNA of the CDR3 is TGTGCCAGCAGCTTGCGAGCGGGGCGGCCCCAGCATTTT. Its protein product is CASSLRAGRPQHF.

CDR3 nucleotide sequence: TGTGCCAGTCATTTGGACAGGGTGAACGAGCAGTACTTC. It codes for CASHLDRVNEQYF. V usage is TRBV6-5 and J usage is TRBJ2-7, with 8 bases matching TRBD1. Unmatched junction bases numbered 9, after V lost 9 bases and J lost 5 bases. Germline V gene sequence: CDR1 MNHEY, CDR2 SVGAGI. The CDR3 runs to 13 residues.

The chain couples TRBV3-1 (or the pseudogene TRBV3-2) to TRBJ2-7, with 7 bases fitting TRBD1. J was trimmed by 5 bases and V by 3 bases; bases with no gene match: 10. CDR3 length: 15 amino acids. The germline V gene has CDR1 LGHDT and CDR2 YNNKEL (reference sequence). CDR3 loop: CASSHRDSGTNEQYF. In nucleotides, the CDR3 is TGTGCCAGCAGCCACCGGGACAGTGGCACCAACGAGCAGTACTTC.

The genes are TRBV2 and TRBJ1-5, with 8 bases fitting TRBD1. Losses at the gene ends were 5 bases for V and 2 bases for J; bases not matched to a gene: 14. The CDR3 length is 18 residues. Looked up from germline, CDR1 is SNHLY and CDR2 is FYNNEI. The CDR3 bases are TGTGCCAGCAGTAGGGCAGGGGGCAGGGGAGCCGGCAATCAGCCCCAGCATTTT. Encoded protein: CASSRAGGRGAGNQPQHF.

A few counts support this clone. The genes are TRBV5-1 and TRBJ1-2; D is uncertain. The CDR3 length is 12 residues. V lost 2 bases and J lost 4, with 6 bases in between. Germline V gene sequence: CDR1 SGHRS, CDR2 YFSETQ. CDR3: CASSFEGYGYTF. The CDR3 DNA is TGCGCCAGCAGCTTCGAGGGCTATGGCTACACCTTC.

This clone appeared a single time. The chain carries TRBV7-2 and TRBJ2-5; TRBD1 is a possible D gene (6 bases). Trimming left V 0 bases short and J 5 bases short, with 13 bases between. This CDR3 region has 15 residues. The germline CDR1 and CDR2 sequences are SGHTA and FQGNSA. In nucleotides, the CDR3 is TGTGCCAGCAGCTTAGCGCGACAGGTGGGGGAGACCCAGTACTTC. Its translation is CASSLARQVGETQYF.

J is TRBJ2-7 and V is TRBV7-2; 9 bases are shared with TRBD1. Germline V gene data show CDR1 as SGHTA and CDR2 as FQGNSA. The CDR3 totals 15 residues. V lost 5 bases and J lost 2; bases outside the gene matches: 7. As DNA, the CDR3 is TGTGCCAGCAGCCAGATCGGGACAGGGACCTACGAGCAGTACTTC. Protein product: CASSQIGTGTYEQYF.

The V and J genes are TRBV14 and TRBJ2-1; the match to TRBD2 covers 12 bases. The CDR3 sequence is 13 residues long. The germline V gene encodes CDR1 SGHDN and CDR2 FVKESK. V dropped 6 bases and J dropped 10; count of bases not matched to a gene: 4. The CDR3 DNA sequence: TGTGCCAGCAGGGCTAGCGGGGGGGCGGAGCAGTTCTTC. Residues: CASRASGGAEQFF.

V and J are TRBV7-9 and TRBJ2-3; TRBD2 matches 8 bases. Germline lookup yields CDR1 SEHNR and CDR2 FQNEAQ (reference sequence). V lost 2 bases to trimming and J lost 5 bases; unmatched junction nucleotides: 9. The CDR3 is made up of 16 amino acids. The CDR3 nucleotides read TGTGCCAGCAGCTTAAGCGGGAGACTCTCAGTAGATACGCAGTATTTT. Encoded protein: CASSLSGRLSVDTQYF.

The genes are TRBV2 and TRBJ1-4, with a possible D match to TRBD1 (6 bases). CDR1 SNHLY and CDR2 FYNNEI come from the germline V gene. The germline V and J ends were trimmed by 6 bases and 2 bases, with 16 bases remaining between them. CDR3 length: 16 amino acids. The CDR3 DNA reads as TGTGCCAGCAGGACCCGGGGGGCGAGGACTAATGAAAAACTGTTTTTT. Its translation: CASRTRGARTNEKLFF. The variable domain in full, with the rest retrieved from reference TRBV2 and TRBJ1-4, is EPEVTQTPSHQVTQMGQEVILRCVPISNHLYFYWYRQILGQKVEFLVSFYNNEISEKSEIFDDQFSVERPDGSNFTLKIRSTKLEDSAMYFCASRTRGARTNEKLFFGSGTQLSVL.

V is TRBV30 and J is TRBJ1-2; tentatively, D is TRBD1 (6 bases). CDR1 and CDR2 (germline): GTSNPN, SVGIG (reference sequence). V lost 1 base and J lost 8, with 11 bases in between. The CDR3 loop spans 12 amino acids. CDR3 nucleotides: TGTGCCTGGAGTGCCTACAGGGAAGGCTACACCTTC. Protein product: CAWSAYREGYTF.

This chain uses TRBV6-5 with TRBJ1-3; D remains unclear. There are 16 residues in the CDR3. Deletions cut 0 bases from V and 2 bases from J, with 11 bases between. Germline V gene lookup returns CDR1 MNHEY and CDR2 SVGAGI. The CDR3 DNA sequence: TGTGCCAGCAGTTACTCGAACTTAGCCCCTGGAAACACCATATATTTT. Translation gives CASSYSNLAPGNTIYF.